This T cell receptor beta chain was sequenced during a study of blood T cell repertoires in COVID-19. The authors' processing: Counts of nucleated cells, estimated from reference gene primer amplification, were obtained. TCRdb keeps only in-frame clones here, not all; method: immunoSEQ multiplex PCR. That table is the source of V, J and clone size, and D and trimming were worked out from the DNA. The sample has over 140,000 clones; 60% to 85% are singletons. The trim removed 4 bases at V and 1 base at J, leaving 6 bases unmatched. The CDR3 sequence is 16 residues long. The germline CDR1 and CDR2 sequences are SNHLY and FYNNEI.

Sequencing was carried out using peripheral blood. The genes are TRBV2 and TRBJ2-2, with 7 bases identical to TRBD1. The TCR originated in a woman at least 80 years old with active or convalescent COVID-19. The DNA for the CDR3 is TGTGCCAGCAGTGGAACAGGGGTAGAGAACACCGGGGAGCTGTTTTTT. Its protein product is CASSGTGVENTGELFF.